Many counts were recorded for the clone carrying this TCR beta chain. The data stem from a study of T cells in Graves' hyperthyroidism and ophthalmopathy. The CDR3 spans 16 residues. Germline-derived CDR1 and CDR2 are DFQATT and SNEGSKA (reference sequence). Trimming took 4 bases from V and 0 from J; bases not matched to a gene: 4. Clinical symptoms, serum thyroxine, TRAb, thyroid ultrasound and orbital computed tomography established diagnosis. RNA transcripts served as the template for amplifying TCR beta CDR3 regions. Using the HTBI primer set, a first-round RT-PCR was run on the TCR CDR3. TCRdb independently ran MiXCR on the multiplex PCR reads; one entry per CDR3 protein. This table has a few hundred thousand distinct CDR3 sequences, 46% appearing once.

The sequencing input was peripheral blood or thyroid tissue (not recorded which). The sequence was collected from an adult woman with Graves' disease, either hyperthyroidism or ophthalmopathy (not recorded which). This chain joins TRBV20-1 and TRBJ2-5; 14 bases align to TRBD2. The CDR3 DNA reads TGCAGTGCTAAATCGGGACTAGCGGGAGACCAAGAGACCCAGTACTTC. It codes for CSAKSGLAGDQETQYF.